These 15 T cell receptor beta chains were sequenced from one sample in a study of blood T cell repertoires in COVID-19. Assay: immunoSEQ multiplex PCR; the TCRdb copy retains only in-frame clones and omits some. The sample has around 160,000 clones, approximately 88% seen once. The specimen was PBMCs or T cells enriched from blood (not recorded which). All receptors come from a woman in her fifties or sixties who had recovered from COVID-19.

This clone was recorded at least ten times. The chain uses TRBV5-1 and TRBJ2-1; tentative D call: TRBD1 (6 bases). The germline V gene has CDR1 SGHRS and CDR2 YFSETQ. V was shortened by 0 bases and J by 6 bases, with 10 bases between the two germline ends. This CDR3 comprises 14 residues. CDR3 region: CASSLVVGGNEQFF. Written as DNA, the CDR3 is TGCGCCAGCAGCTTGGTAGTAGGGGGCAATGAGCAGTTCTTC.

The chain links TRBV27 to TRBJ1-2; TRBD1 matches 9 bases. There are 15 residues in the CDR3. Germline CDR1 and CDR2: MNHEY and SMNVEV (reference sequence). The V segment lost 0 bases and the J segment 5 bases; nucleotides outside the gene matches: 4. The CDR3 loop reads CASSLSNRGQYGYTF. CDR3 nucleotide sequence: TGTGCCAGCAGTTTATCTAACAGGGGGCAGTATGGCTACACCTTC.

The CDR3 nucleotides read TGTGCCAGCAGCTTAGAAGGACTAGCGGGCAATGAGCAGTTCTTC. It codes for CASSLEGLAGNEQFF. The chain couples TRBV11-1 to TRBJ2-1, with 11 bases fitting TRBD2. This CDR3 has 15 residues. Trimming at V came to 1 base and at J to 6 bases, leaving 2 bases not matched to a gene. Germline V CDR1 and CDR2: SGHAT, FQDESV (reference sequence).

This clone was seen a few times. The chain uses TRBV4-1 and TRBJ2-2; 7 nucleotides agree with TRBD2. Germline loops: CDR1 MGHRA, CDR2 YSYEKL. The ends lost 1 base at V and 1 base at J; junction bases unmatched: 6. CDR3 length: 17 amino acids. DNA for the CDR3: TGCGCCAGCAGCCAAGTGGGTTTAGCGGGGAACACCGGGGAGCTGTTTTTT. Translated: CASSQVGLAGNTGELFF.

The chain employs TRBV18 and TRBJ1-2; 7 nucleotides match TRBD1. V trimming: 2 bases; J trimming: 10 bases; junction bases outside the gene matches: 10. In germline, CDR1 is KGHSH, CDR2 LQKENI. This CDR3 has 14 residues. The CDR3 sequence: CASSPSPGDSHYTF. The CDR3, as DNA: TGTGCCAGCTCACCATCCCCTGGGGACAGTCACTACACCTTC.

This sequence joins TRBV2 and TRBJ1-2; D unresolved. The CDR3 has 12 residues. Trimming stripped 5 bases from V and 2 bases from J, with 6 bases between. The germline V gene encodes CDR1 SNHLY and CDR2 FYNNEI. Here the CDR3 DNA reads TGTGCCAGCAGTCTACAGAACTATGGCTACACCTTC. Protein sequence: CASSLQNYGYTF.

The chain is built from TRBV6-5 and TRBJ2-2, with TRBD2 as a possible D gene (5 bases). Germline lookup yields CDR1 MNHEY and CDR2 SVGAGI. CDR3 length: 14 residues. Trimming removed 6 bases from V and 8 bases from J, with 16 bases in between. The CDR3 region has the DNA TGTGCCAGCAGCTATCCGGCGGGTGGGGGGGAGCTGTTTTTT. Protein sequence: CASSYPAGGGELFF.

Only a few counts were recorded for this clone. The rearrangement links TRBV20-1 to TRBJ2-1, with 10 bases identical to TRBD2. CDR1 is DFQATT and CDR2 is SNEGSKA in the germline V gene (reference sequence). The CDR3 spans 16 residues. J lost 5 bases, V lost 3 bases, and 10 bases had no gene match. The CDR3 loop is CSASRSGTSVNNEQFF. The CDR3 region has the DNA TGCAGTGCTAGTCGCAGCGGGACTAGCGTAAACAATGAGCAGTTCTTC.

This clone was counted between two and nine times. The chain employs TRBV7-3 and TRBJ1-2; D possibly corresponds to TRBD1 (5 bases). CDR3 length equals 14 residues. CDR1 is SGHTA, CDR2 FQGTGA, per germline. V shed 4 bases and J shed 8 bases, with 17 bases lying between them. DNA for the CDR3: TGTGCCAGCAGCTCTACGGCAGGGATTGGCGGCTACACCTTC. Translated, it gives CASSSTAGIGGYTF.

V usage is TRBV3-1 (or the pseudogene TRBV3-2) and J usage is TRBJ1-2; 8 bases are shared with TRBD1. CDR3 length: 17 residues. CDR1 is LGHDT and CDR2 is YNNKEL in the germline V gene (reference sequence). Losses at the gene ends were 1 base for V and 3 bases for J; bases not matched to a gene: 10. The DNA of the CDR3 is TGTGCCAGCAGCCAAGGAGCGGCGCAGGGGGCTTACTATGGCTACACCTTC. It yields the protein CASSQGAAQGAYYGYTF.

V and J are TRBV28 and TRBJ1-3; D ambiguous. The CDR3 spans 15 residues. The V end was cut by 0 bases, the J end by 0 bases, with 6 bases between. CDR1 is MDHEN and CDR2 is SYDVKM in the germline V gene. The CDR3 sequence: CASSLWGSSGNTIYF. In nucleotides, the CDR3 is TGTGCCAGCAGTTTATGGGGGAGCTCTGGAAACACCATATATTTT. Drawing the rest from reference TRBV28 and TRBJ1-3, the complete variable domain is DVKVTQSSRYLVKRTGEKVFLECVQDMDHENMFWYRQDPGLGLRLIYFSYDVKMKEKGDIPEGYSVSREKKERFSLILESASTNQTSMYLCASSLWGSSGNTIYFGEGSWLTVV.

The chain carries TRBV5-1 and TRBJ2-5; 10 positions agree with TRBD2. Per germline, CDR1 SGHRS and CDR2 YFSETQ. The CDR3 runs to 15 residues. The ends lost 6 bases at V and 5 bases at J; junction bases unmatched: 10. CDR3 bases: TGCGCCAGCACCGCTACTGGGACTAGCGAGGAGACCCAGTACTTC. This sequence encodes CASTATGTSEETQYF.

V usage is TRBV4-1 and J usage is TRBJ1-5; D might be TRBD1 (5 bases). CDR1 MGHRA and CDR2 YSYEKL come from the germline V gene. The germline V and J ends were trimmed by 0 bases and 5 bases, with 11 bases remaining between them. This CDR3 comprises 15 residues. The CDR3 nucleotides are TGCGCCAGCAGCCAAGAAGGGGCAGTACATCAGCCCCAGCATTTT. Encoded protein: CASSQEGAVHQPQHF.

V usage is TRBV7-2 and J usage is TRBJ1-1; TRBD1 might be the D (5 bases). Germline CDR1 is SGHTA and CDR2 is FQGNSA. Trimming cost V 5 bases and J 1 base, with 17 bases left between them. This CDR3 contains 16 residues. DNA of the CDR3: TGTGCCAGCAGCGGTTCAGGGTGGAGGGGGAACACTGAAGCTTTCTTT. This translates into CASSGSGWRGNTEAFF. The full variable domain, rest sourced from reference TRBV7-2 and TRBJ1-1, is GAGVSQSPSNKVTEKGKDVELRCDPISGHTALYWYRQSLGQGLEFLIYFQGNSAPDKSGLPSDRFSAERTGGSVSTLTIQRTQQEDSAVYLCASSGSGWRGNTEAFFGQGTRLTVV.

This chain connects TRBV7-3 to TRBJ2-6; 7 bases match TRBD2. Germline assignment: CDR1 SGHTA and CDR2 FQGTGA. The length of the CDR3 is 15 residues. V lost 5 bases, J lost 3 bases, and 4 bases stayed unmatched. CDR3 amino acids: CASSRSGDGANVLTF. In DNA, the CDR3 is TGTGCCAGCAGCCGCAGCGGGGATGGGGCCAACGTCCTGACTTTC.